The next 25 T cell receptor beta chains were all read from a single sample in a study of control samples from healthy donors and cancer patients. The repertoire was sequenced with immunoSEQ multiplex PCR; TCRdb's copy has only in-frame clones and lacks some. This table holds around 190,000 clones. Material: blood. Receptor source: a woman in her twenties or thirties in good health.

The genes are TRBV28 and TRBJ2-3; TRBD2 aligns across 8 bases. Germline CDR1 is MDHEN and CDR2 is SYDVKM. The J segment lost 3 bases and the V segment lost 1 base, leaving 3 bases of the junction unmatched. The CDR3 has 15 residues. The CDR3 coding sequence is TGTGCCAGCAGTTTATCGGGGGGGTGGACAGATACGCAGTATTTT. Its protein is CASSLSGGWTDTQYF.

This chain links TRBV7-2 with TRBJ1-5; 7 bases line up with TRBD1. Trimming at V came to 1 base and at J to 7 bases, leaving 7 bases not matched to a gene. The CDR3 extends over 15 amino acids. CDR1 SGHTA and CDR2 FQGNSA come from the germline V gene. The chain's CDR3 is CASSLGGRGTQPQHF. The CDR3, as DNA: TGTGCCAGCAGCTTAGGAGGCAGGGGGACACAGCCCCAGCATTTT.

This rearrangement joins TRBV12-3 or TRBV12-4 to TRBJ2-3; no reliable D call. CDR3 length equals 11 residues. V gave up 4 bases and J gave up 2 bases, with 1 base separating them. This CDR3 reads CASSYTDTQYF. The CDR3 DNA follows: TGTGCCAGCAGTTACACAGATACGCAGTATTTT.

The CDR3 DNA follows: TGTGCCAGCAGCTTTTCTGGGTACGAGCAGTACTTC. The encoded protein is CASSFSGYEQYF. This rearrangement joins TRBV7-2 to TRBJ2-7; D not resolved. Germline V gene lookup returns CDR1 SGHTA and CDR2 FQGNSA. V lost 3 bases, J lost 4 bases, and 7 bases lay in between. CDR3 length equals 12 residues.

The chain carries TRBV5-1 and TRBJ2-5, with D possibly called TRBD1 or TRBD2 (6 bases each). CDR1 is SGHRS, CDR2 YFSETQ, per germline. V lost 7 bases to trimming and J lost 5 bases, with 15 bases between them. The CDR3 sequence is 13 residues long. CDR3: CASAQRGVETQYF. The CDR3 DNA reads as TGCGCCAGCGCGCAGAGGGGGGTGGAGACCCAGTACTTC.

The V and J genes are TRBV29-1 and TRBJ1-4; TRBD1 is a possible D gene (5 bases). V gave up 7 bases and J gave up 3 bases, with 12 bases separating them. This CDR3 has 13 amino acids. CDR1 and CDR2 (germline): SQVTM, ANQGSEA. The CDR3 DNA is TGCAGCGCACAGGAACCAGCTAATGAAAAACTGTTTTTT. It specifies CSAQEPANEKLFF. Using reference TRBV29-1 and TRBJ1-4 for the parts outside the CDR3, the full variable domain is SAVISQKPSRDICQRGTSLTIQCQVDSQVTMMFWYRQQPGQSLTLIATANQGSEATYESGFVIDKFPISRPNLTFSTLTVSNMSPEDSSIYLCSAQEPANEKLFFGSGTQLSVL.

V is TRBV29-1 and J is TRBJ2-1; 7 bases align to TRBD2. The J segment lost 1 base and the V segment lost 7 bases, leaving 7 bases of the junction unmatched. CDR3 size: 14 residues. Germline-derived CDR1 and CDR2 are SQVTM and ANQGSEA. The CDR3 DNA reads as TGCAGCGCTGAGCGGGGAGGTTCCTACAATGAGCAGTTCTTC. It codes for CSAERGGSYNEQFF.

Worth noting for this clone: Other DNA sequences in the sample encode the same CDR3. V and J are TRBV12-3 or TRBV12-4 and TRBJ1-5; D uncertain. The CDR3 totals 12 residues. Between the trimmed V and J ends, which lost 2 bases and 7 bases, there was a span of 6 bases. The CDR3 protein is CASSLRGQPQHF. CDR3 nucleotides: TGTGCCAGCAGTTTACGTGGACAGCCCCAGCATTTT.

The chain recombines TRBV6-2 or TRBV6-3 with TRBJ2-5; 10 bases fit TRBD2. CDR3 length: 17 amino acids. Germline V lookup: CDR1 MNHEY, CDR2 SVGEGT. V gave up 4 bases and J gave up 7 bases; unmatched junction bases: 15. The CDR3 region has the DNA TGTGCCAGCAGTTCCCCCCTTTCTAGCGGGGGTATCGGGACCCAGTACTTC. Protein product: CASSSPLSSGGIGTQYF.

To note about this clone: The same CDR3 is also encoded by other DNA sequences in this sample. The V and J genes are TRBV18 and TRBJ1-2; 7 nucleotides match TRBD1. The CDR3 is made up of 16 amino acids. In germline, CDR1 is KGHSH, CDR2 LQKENI. With V trimmed by 2 bases and J by 2 bases, 8 bases remained unmatched. The CDR3 nucleotides read TGTGCCAGCTCACCAGGAAAAAACAGGGGAAACTATGGCTACACCTTC. Its protein product is CASSPGKNRGNYGYTF.

The rearrangement uses TRBV27 and TRBJ1-1; D might be TRBD1 (6 bases). Germline V CDR1 and CDR2: MNHEY, SMNVEV (reference sequence). The germline V and J ends were trimmed by 6 bases and 2 bases, with 19 bases remaining between them. There are 16 residues in the CDR3. CDR3 DNA: TGTGCCAGCAGGACCTTCATTTACAGGGCAAACACTGAAGCTTTCTTT. As protein: CASRTFIYRANTEAFF.

The V and J genes are TRBV25-1 and TRBJ2-1; possibly TRBD1 for D (6 bases). V lost 1 base and J lost 4, with 14 bases in between. Per the germline V gene, CDR1 is MGHDK and CDR2 is SYGVNS. The CDR3 is 16 residues long. Written as DNA, the CDR3 is TGTGCCAGCAGTGAATCCGTAACAGGGTCTTACAATGAGCAGTTCTTC. Amino acids: CASSESVTGSYNEQFF.

The CDR3 loop is CASSPGQGWVTEAFF. The CDR3 DNA reads TGTGCCAGCAGCCCCGGACAGGGTTGGGTCACTGAAGCTTTCTTT. This chain links TRBV6-5 with TRBJ1-1; 8 nucleotides agree with TRBD1. The CDR3 has 15 amino acids. Trimming at V came to 6 bases and at J to 4 bases, leaving 10 bases not matched to a gene. Germline lookup yields CDR1 MNHEY and CDR2 SVGAGI.

V is TRBV6-5 and J is TRBJ2-1; D is undetermined. Trimming cost V 2 bases and J 1 base, with 9 bases left between them. The CDR3 is made up of 15 amino acids. Germline V gene sequence: CDR1 MNHEY, CDR2 SVGAGI. DNA for the CDR3: TGTGCCAGCAGTTACGACTGGATGTCCTACAATGAGCAGTTCTTC. Protein sequence: CASSYDWMSYNEQFF.

The chain couples TRBV19 to TRBJ2-7; 9 positions agree with TRBD1. Trimming cost V 5 bases and J 2 bases; bases outside gene matches: 7. Germline V CDR1 and CDR2: LNHDA, SQIVND (reference sequence). The CDR3 is 15 amino acids. The CDR3 region is CASSLSDRGPYEQYF. The CDR3 DNA is TGTGCCAGTAGTTTGTCGGACAGGGGCCCCTACGAGCAGTACTTC.

V is TRBV6-1 and J is TRBJ1-2; a possible D gene is TRBD1 (5 bases). The CDR3 sequence is 14 residues long. V gave up 0 bases and J gave up 7 bases, with 12 bases separating them. Germline V gene sequence: CDR1 MNHNS, CDR2 SASEGT. CDR3 in DNA: TGTGCCAGCAGTGAAGCCGGGACGGCGGCTGGCTACACCTTC. It yields the protein CASSEAGTAAGYTF.

J is TRBJ2-5 and V is TRBV4-3, with D tentatively TRBD2 (5 bases). This CDR3 is built from 15 residues. The germline gives CDR1 LGHNA, CDR2 YSLEER. V was clipped by 3 bases and J by 3 bases, with 14 bases between them. CDR3 sequence (DNA): TGCGCCAGCAGCCAGGAGACACGGAGGAAAGAGACCCAGTACTTC. As protein: CASSQETRRKETQYF.

This rearrangement joins TRBV27 to TRBJ2-4, with D perhaps TRBD1 (8 bases). Trimming took 4 bases from V and 4 from J, leaving 17 bases between them. The CDR3 extends over 16 amino acids. Germline values: CDR1 MNHEY, CDR2 SMNVEV (reference sequence). This chain's CDR3 is CASSSRGTGLKNIQYF. CDR3 in DNA: TGTGCCAGCAGTTCGCGGGGGACAGGATTAAAAAACATTCAGTACTTC.

This chain connects TRBV5-5 to TRBJ2-7; D possibly corresponds to TRBD2 (6 bases). This CDR3 region has 18 residues. Germline CDR1 and CDR2: SGHKS and YYEKEE (reference sequence). V gave up 1 base and J gave up 0 bases, with 20 bases separating them. The CDR3 reads CASSLIGLTTSSSYEQYF. CDR3 in DNA: TGTGCCAGCAGCTTGATAGGACTAACGACTTCGAGCTCCTACGAGCAGTACTTC. The full variable domain, rest sourced from reference TRBV5-5 and TRBJ2-7, is DAGVTQSPTHLIKTRGQQVTLRCSPISGHKSVSWYQQVLGQGPQFIFQYYEKEERGRGNFPDRFSARQFPNYSSELNVNALLLGDSALYLCASSLIGLTTSSSYEQYFGPGTRLTVT.

The chain couples TRBV19 to TRBJ1-5; TRBD1 might be the D (5 bases). Germline V gives CDR1 LNHDA, CDR2 SQIVND (reference sequence). CDR3 size: 14 residues. Trimming shortened V by 8 bases and J by 3 bases, and 14 bases separated the two germline ends. Written as DNA, the CDR3 is TGTGCCAGTCGCCCGGACACCGTCAATCAGCCCCAGCATTTT. This translates into CASRPDTVNQPQHF.

This rearrangement joins TRBV12-3 or TRBV12-4 to TRBJ1-2; TRBD1 is a possible D gene (6 bases). V was clipped by 6 bases and J by 4 bases, with 12 bases between them. The CDR3 extends over 13 amino acids. The CDR3 reads CASRSTGPYGYTF. CDR3 nucleotide sequence: TGTGCCAGCAGGTCGACAGGCCCCTATGGCTACACCTTC.

The V and J genes are TRBV5-1 and TRBJ2-7, with TRBD1 identical over 8 bases. Germline assignment: CDR1 SGHRS and CDR2 YFSETQ. V lost 0 bases to trimming and J lost 6 bases; unmatched junction nucleotides: 8. CDR3 length: 15 residues. The DNA for the CDR3 is TGCGCCAGCAGCTTGGGCGGCGACAGGGGAGGCGAGCAGTACTTC. Encoded protein: CASSLGGDRGGEQYF.

The chain couples TRBV3-1 (or the pseudogene TRBV3-2) to TRBJ1-2; weak D call: TRBD1 (5 bases). The germline V gene encodes CDR1 LGHDT and CDR2 YNNKEL (reference sequence). This CDR3 spans 14 amino acids. V was clipped by 4 bases and J by 4 bases, with 13 bases between them. This CDR3 reads CASSPNGAVYGYTF. The CDR3 DNA reads as TGTGCCAGCAGCCCGAATGGGGCAGTCTATGGCTACACCTTC.

The chain carries TRBV6-6 and TRBJ1-6, with D tentatively TRBD1 (6 bases). This CDR3 spans 14 amino acids. Germline V gene sequence: CDR1 MNHNY, CDR2 SVGAGI (reference sequence). Trimming took off 6 bases at V and 7 bases at J, with 13 bases between the two ends. CDR3 protein: CASSRGNENSPLHF. Here the CDR3 DNA reads TGTGCCAGCAGCAGGGGTAACGAGAATTCACCCCTCCACTTT.

In the case of this clone: One junction end disagrees with the germline gene, perhaps due to a read error. The V gene is TRBV7-7, the J gene TRBJ2-3, with 12 bases matching TRBD1. This CDR3 spans 15 amino acids. Germline CDR1 SSHAT, CDR2 FNYEAQ (reference sequence). In DNA form, the CDR3 reads TGTGCTAGCAGTACCGGGACAGGGGGCTCAGATACGCAGTATTTT. Amino acid sequence: CASSTGTGGSDTQYF. Filled out from reference TRBV7-7 and TRBJ2-3, the complete variable domain reads GAGVSQSPRYKVTKRGQDVTLRCDPISSHATLYWYQQALGQGPEFLTYFNYEAQPDKSGLPSDRFSAERPEGSISTLTIQRTEQRDSAMYRCASSTGTGGSDTQYFGPGTRLTVL.